This T cell receptor beta chain was sequenced during a study of monozygotic twins with inflammatory bowel disease. General study findings and limits: Results did not support any single strong IBD-associated signal or clonotype.

With regard to this clonotype: Its antigen is not identified.

The draw for each donor consisted of a single 2.5 ml blood sample. Every TCR library drew on around 3,400 ng of total RNA. After re-calling the 5' RACE reads, TCRdb lists one entry per CDR3 protein, DNA absent. This sample contains about 330,000 distinct CDR3 sequences. Germline V gene sequence: CDR1 DFQATT, CDR2 SNEGSKA (reference sequence). CDR3 length: 16 residues. The sequence was obtained from a human donor with ulcerative colitis or Crohn's disease, or a healthy co-twin of an affected twin (not recorded which). The sample comprised blood. The rearrangement uses TRBV20-1 and TRBJ2-1; no DNA is available, so the TRBD2 call from TCRdb remains unchecked. The CDR3: CSAPQRAGTLYNEQFF.